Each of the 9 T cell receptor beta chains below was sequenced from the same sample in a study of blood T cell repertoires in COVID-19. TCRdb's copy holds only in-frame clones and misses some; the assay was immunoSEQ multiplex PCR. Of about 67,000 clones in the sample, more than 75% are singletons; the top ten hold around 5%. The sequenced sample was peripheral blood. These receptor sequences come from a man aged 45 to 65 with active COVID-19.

The CDR3 DNA sequence: TGTGCCAGCAGCTTAGATGAGCGGGCTGCCTACGAGCAGTACTTC. Translated: CASSLDERAAYEQYF. The chain joins TRBV11-2 to TRBJ2-7; the D gene is possibly TRBD2 (6 bases). V was pared by 0 bases and J by 2 bases, with 11 bases between. The germline V gene has CDR1 SGHAT and CDR2 FQNNGV. This CDR3 is 15 amino acids long.

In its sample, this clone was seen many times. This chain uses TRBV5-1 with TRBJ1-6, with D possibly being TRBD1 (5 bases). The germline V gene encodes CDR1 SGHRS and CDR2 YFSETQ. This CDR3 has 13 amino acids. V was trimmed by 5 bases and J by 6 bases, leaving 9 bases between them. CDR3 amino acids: CASRGTTNSPLHF. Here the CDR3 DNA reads TGCGCCAGCAGGGGGACTACTAATTCACCCCTCCACTTT. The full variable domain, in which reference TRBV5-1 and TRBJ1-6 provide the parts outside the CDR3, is KAGVTQTPRYLIKTRGQQVTLSCSPISGHRSVSWYQQTPGQGLQFLFEYFSETQRNKGNFPGRFSGRQFSNSRSEMNVSTLELGDSALYLCASRGTTNSPLHFGNGTRLTVT.

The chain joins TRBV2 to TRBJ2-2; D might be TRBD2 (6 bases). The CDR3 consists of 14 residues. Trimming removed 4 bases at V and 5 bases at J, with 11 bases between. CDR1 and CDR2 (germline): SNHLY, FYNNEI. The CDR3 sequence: CASSAGEGTGELFF. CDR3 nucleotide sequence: TGTGCCAGCAGTGCGGGGGAAGGGACCGGGGAGCTGTTTTTT.

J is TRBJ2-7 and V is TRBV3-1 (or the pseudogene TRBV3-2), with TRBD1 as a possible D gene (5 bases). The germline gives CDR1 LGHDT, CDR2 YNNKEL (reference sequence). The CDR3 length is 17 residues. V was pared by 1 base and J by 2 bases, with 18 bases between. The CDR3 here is CASSQAPYWGNAYEQYF. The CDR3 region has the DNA TGTGCCAGCAGCCAAGCCCCTTATTGGGGCAACGCCTACGAGCAGTACTTC.

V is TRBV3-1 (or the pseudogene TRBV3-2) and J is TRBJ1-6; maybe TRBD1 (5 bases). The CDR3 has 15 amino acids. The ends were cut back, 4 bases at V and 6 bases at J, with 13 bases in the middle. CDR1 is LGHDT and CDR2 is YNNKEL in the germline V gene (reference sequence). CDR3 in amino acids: CASSLPKGINSPLHF. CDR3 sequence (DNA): TGTGCCAGCAGCCTCCCTAAGGGGATTAATTCACCCCTCCACTTT.

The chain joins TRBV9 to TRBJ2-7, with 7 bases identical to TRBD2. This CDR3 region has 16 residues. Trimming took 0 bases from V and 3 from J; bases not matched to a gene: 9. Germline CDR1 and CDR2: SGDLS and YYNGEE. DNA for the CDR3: TGTGCCAGCAGCGTAGGTAATACGGGAGGTCACTACGAGCAGTACTTC. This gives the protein CASSVGNTGGHYEQYF.

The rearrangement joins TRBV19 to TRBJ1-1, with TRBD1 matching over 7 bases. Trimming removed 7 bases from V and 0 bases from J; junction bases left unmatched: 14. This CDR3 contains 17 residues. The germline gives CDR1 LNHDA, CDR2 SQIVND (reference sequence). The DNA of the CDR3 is TGTGCCAGTACCACAATACTACGGGACAGTGTGAACACTGAAGCTTTCTTT. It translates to CASTTILRDSVNTEAFF. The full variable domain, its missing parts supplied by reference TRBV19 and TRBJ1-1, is DGGITQSPKYLFRKEGQNVTLSCEQNLNHDAMYWYRQDPGQGLRLIYYSQIVNDFQKGDIAEGYSVSREKKESFPLTVTSAQKNPTAFYLCASTTILRDSVNTEAFFGQGTRLTVV.

CDR3 protein: CASGYGRGSNQPQHF. CDR3 sequence (DNA): TGTGCCAGTGGGTATGGGAGGGGAAGCAATCAGCCCCAGCATTTT. The chain combines TRBV28 with TRBJ1-5; D is perhaps TRBD1 (5 bases). This CDR3 has 15 amino acids. Trimming shortened V by 9 bases and J by 1 base, and 16 bases separated the two germline ends. The germline gives CDR1 MDHEN, CDR2 SYDVKM.

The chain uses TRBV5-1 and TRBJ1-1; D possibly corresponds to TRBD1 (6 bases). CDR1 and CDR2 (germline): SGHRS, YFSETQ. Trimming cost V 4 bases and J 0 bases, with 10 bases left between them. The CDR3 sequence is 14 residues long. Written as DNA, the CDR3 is TGCGCCAGCAGCGTAGGACAGTTGAACACTGAAGCTTTCTTT. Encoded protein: CASSVGQLNTEAFF.